The clone carrying this T cell receptor (beta chain) was seen repeatedly, ten times or more. What it recognizes is unknown. Time point here: patch test 1, 2 weeks after DPC sensitization. Treatment defined: therapeutic diphenylcyclopropenone sensitization with weekly scalp DPC. These data originate in a study of human T cells and chemical hapten exposure. In the study overall: On the upper back, patch tests were applied with 0.01% DPC and read at 6 days. The variation in per-sample TCR yields arose mainly from small differences in pooled library volumes.

Via MiXCR, TCRdb re-called the RACE reads, giving one row per CDR3 protein. The table has 75,000 to 100,000 distinct CDR3 sequences, over 10% seen once; the top ten hold 2.1%. Whole-study findings and limits: Healthy individuals' immune responses may differ from those of donors, who had alopecia.

Trimming removed 3 bases from V and 3 bases from J, with 12 bases in between. CDR3 length: 14 amino acids. Looked up from germline, CDR1 is MNHEY and CDR2 is SVGAGI. The chain carries TRBV6-5 and TRBJ2-7; D might be TRBD1 (6 bases). The input for sequencing was whole blood, taken in connection with sensitization to the hapten diphenylcyclopropenone (DPC). This receptor was taken from a woman aged 40 to 55 with alopecia areata. Some clones in this sample may be carry-over from other donors' samples. The CDR3 DNA follows: TGTGCCAGCAGTTATCGTAAACAGGGCTACGAGCAGTACTTC. Its protein is CASSYRKQGYEQYF.